A selection of T cell receptor beta chains follows, all from one sample in a study of T cells expressing NK-cell markers. Reprocessing the 5' RACE reads, TCRdb reports a single entry for every CDR3 protein and omits DNA. With 550,000 or so distinct CDR3 sequences in the sample, the ten largest clones hold approximately 3.6%. Sequencing used blood T cells: a sorted CD56 or NKG2C T cell subset, CD4+ or CD8+ T cells, or bulk PBMC T cells (not recorded which). The receptors here all came from a man in his late teens or twenties in good health. Both conserved end residues are part of each CDR3.

J gene	V gene	CDR3 protein
TRBJ2-1	TRBV7-2	CASSVMTGIPHYNEQFF
TRBJ1-6	TRBV12-3/TRBV12-4	CASSFKVGGTSPLHF
TRBJ2-3	TRBV5-1	CASSSTSGRGPTQYF
TRBJ2-1	TRBV6-1	CASSRHKALAADEQFF
TRBJ2-1	TRBV10-3	CAISMTGGGHNEQFF
TRBJ2-7	TRBV29-1	CSVEGGSFSEQYF
TRBJ2-5	TRBV28	CASSEGRTQYF
TRBJ2-1	TRBV11-2	CASSFTDRGGLSYNEQFF
TRBJ2-3	TRBV24-1	CATSDLDTQTDTQYF
TRBJ2-1	TRBV12-3/TRBV12-4	CASRPLLAGVNNEQFF
TRBJ2-1	TRBV14	CASSLGTSALNEQFF
TRBJ2-5	TRBV7-8	CASSSGLRETQYF
TRBJ2-1	TRBV7-3	CASSSPGPGEQFF
TRBJ2-5	TRBV5-1	CASSLPGLAGETQYF
TRBJ2-3	TRBV15	CATSRDLQDLTDTQYF
TRBJ1-5	TRBV20-1	CSADTYTTQGGDQPQHF
TRBJ2-1	TRBV15	CATSSGGRGTYNEQFF
TRBJ2-1	TRBV24-1	CATSDPGRGQGSYNEQFF
TRBJ2-3	TRBV24-1	CATSDLRSGLVDTQYF
TRBJ2-7	TRBV4-3	CASSQGGSSGYYEQYF
TRBJ2-4	TRBV28	CASSFDRVENIQYF
TRBJ2-4	TRBV29-1	CSVGQGGSKNIQYF
TRBJ1-6	TRBV20-1	CSARPNSYNSPLHF